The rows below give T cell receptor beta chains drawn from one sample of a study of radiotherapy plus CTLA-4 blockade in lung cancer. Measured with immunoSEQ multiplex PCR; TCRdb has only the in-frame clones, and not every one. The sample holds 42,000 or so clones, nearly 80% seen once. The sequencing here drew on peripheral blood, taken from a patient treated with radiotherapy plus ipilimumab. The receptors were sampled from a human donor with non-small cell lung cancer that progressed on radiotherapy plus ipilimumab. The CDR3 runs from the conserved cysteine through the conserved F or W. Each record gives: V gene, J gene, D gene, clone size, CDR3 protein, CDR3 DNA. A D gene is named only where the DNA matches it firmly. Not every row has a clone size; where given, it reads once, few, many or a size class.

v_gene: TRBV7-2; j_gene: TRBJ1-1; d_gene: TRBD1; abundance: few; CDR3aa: CASSQPMGTGQTRNTEAFF; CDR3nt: TGTGCCAGCAGCCAACCCATGGGGACAGGTCAAACGAGGAACACTGAAGCTTTCTTT
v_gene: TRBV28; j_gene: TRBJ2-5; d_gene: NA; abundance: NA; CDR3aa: CASSFLYGLGRGAQETQYF; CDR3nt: TGTGCCAGCAGTTTCCTTTATGGTCTTGGCAGGGGGGCCCAAGAGACCCAGTACTTC
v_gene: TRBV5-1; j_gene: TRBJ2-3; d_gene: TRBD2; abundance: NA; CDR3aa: CASSHGSGGSTDTQYF; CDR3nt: TGCGCCAGCAGCCACGGGAGCGGGGGTAGCACAGATACGCAGTATTTT
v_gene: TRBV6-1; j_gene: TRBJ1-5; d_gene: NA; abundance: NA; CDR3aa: CASREGGLGNQPQHF; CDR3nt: TGTGCCAGCAGAGAGGGGGGGTTGGGCAATCAGCCCCAGCATTTT
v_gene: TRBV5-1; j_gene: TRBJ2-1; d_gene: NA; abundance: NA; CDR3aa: CASSRGVSSYNEQFF; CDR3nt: TGCGCCAGCAGCCGCGGGGTGAGCTCCTACAATGAGCAGTTCTTC
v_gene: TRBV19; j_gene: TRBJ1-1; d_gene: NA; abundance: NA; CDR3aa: CASSTQGFGATEAFF; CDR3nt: TGTGCCAGTAGTACACAGGGATTTGGGGCCACTGAAGCTTTCTTT
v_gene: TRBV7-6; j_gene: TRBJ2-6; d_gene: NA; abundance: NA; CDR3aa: CASSPLGGNPNVLTF; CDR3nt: TGTGCCAGCAGCCCCCTAGGGGGTAATCCCAACGTCCTGACTTTC
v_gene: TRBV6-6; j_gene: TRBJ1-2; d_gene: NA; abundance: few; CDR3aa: CASSPSDGGGYGYTF; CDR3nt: TGTGCCAGCAGCCCCTCCGACGGGGGTGGCTATGGCTACACCTTC
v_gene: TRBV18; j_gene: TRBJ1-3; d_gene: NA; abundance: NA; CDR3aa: CASSPTGGRNTIYF; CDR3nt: TGTGCCAGCTCACCAACCGGGGGGAGAAACACCATATATTTT
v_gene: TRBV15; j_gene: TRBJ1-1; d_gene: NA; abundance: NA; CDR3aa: CATSTDRGINTEAFF; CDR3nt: TGTGCCACCAGCACAGACAGAGGGATTAACACTGAAGCTTTCTTT
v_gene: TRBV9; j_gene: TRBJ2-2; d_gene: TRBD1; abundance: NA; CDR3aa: CASSGQGATAGELFF; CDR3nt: TGTGCCAGCAGCGGACAGGGGGCGACCGCCGGGGAGCTGTTTTTT
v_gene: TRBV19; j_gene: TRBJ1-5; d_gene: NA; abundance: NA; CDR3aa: CASTSGAFGNQPQHF; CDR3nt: TGTGCCAGTACCTCTGGGGCGTTTGGCAATCAGCCCCAGCATTTT
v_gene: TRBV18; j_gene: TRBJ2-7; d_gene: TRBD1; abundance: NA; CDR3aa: CASSHWDRIYEQYF; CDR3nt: TGTGCCAGCTCTCATTGGGACAGAATATACGAGCAGTACTTC
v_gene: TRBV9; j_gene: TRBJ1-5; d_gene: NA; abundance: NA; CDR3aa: CASSVGVYSNQPQHF; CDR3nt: TGTGCCAGCAGCGTAGGAGTGTATAGCAATCAGCCCCAGCATTTT
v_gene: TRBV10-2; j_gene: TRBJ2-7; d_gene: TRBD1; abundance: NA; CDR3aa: CASSESSGTGGKGYEQYF; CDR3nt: TGCGCCAGCAGTGAGTCGAGTGGGACAGGGGGCAAGGGTTACGAGCAGTACTTC
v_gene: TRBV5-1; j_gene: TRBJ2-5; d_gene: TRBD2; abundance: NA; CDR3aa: CASSFSGGWGETQYF; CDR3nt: TGCGCCAGCAGCTTTAGCGGGGGCTGGGGGGAGACCCAGTACTTC
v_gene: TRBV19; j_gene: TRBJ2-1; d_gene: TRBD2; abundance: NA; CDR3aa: CASKGLAGDNEQFF; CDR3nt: TGTGCCAGTAAGGGACTAGCGGGGGACAATGAGCAGTTCTTC
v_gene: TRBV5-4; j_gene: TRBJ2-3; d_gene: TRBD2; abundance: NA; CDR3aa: CASRSGTSGGISTDTQYF; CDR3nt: TGTGCCAGCAGGTCCGGGACTAGCGGGGGGATTTCCACAGATACGCAGTATTTT
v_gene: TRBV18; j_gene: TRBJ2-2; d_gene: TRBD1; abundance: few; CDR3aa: CASSPGTGSTGELFF; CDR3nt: TGTGCCAGCTCACCAGGGACAGGGTCCACCGGGGAGCTGTTTTTT
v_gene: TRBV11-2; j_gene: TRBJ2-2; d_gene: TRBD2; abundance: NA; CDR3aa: CASSFPGLSGKLFF; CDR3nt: TGTGCCAGCAGCTTCCCCGGCCTTAGCGGGAAGCTGTTTTTT
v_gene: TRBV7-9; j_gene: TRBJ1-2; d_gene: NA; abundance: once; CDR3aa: CASAGRYGYTF; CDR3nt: TGTGCCAGCGCGGGTCGCTATGGCTACACCTTC
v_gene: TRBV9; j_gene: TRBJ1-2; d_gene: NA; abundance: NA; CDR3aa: CASSQTQANYGYTF; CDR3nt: TGTGCCAGCAGCCAAACGCAGGCTAACTATGGCTACACCTTC
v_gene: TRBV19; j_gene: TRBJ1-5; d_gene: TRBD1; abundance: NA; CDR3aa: CASTPEQSWTGGRFGQPQHF; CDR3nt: TGTGCCAGTACCCCCGAACAATCATGGACAGGGGGAAGGTTCGGGCAGCCCCAGCATTTT